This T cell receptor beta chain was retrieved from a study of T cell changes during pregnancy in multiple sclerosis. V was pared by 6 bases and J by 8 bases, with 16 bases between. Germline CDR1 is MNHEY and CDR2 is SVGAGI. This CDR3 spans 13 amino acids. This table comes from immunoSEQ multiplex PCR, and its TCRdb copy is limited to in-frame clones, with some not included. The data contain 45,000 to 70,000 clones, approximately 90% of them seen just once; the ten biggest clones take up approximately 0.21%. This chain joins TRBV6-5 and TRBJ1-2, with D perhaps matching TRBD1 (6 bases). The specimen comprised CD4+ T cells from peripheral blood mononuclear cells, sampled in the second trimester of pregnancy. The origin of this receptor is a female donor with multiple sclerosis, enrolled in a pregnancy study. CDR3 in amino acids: CASRDSPRSGYTF. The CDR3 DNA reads TGTGCCAGCAGGGACAGTCCTCGTTCGGGCTACACCTTC.